Presented here are 9 T cell receptor beta chains from one specimen sequenced in a study of blood T cell repertoires in COVID-19. Some clones are missing from TCRdb's copy, which holds only in-frame ones; the method was immunoSEQ multiplex PCR. Here the sample spans approximately 180,000 clones, 87% being singletons. Sequencing input: peripheral blood. All receptors derive from a man between 60 and 70 years old with active or convalescent COVID-19.

This chain connects TRBV7-2 to TRBJ2-1; 11 bases are shared with TRBD2. Germline-derived CDR1 and CDR2 are SGHTA and FQGNSA. The CDR3 spans 15 residues. V was pared by 5 bases and J by 4 bases, with 4 bases of the junction left unmatched. CDR3 sequence: CASSPSGGLYNEQFF. The CDR3, as DNA: TGTGCCAGCAGCCCTAGCGGGGGGCTATACAATGAGCAGTTCTTC. Together with reference TRBV7-2 and TRBJ2-1, the CDR3 gives the full variable domain: GAGVSQSPSNKVTEKGKDVELRCDPISGHTALYWYRQSLGQGLEFLIYFQGNSAPDKSGLPSDRFSAERTGGSVSTLTIQRTQQEDSAVYLCASSPSGGLYNEQFFGPGTRLTVL.

V and J are TRBV5-1 and TRBJ2-5; D is unresolved. The CDR3 length is 11 residues. V lost 5 bases to trimming and J lost 3 bases, with 5 bases between them. Germline CDR1 and CDR2: SGHRS and YFSETQ. The CDR3 spells CASSGEETQYF. The CDR3 bases are TGCGCCAGCAGTGGAGAAGAGACCCAGTACTTC.

The V and J genes are TRBV9 and TRBJ1-3; D is ambiguous. The V end was cut by 3 bases, the J end by 1 base, with 5 bases between. The length of the CDR3 is 13 residues. Germline V gene lookup returns CDR1 SGDLS and CDR2 YYNGEE. The CDR3 DNA follows: TGTGCCAGCAGCGGGCGGTCTGGAAACACCATATATTTT. Its protein is CASSGRSGNTIYF.

CDR3 DNA: TGTGCCAGCAGTGAACGGACAGGGGTTCGGGGCTACACCTTC. Its protein product is CASSERTGVRGYTF. The V gene is TRBV6-1, the J gene TRBJ1-2; TRBD1 matches 9 bases. This CDR3 spans 14 amino acids. Germline V gives CDR1 MNHNS, CDR2 SASEGT. With V trimmed by 2 bases and J by 8 bases, 6 bases remained unmatched.

This chain uses TRBV11-2 with TRBJ2-5; 11 nucleotides line up with TRBD2. The CDR3 runs 18 residues. The germline V gene has CDR1 SGHAT and CDR2 FQNNGV. J gave up 1 base and V 3 bases, and 10 bases lay outside the gene matches. CDR3 sequence: CASSFGPASGGLQETQYF. The CDR3, as DNA: TGTGCCAGCAGCTTCGGGCCGGCTAGCGGGGGGCTCCAAGAGACCCAGTACTTC.

The rearrangement joins TRBV4-1 to TRBJ1-6, with 7 nucleotides matching TRBD1. Trimming removed 3 bases from V and 4 bases from J; junction bases left unmatched: 9. CDR1 MGHRA and CDR2 YSYEKL come from the germline V gene. The CDR3 length is 17 residues. The CDR3 nucleotides read TGCGCCAGCAGCCAGCTCGGGACAGAAGGTTATAATTCACCCCTCCACTTT. Its translation is CASSQLGTEGYNSPLHF.

V gene TRBV5-1 combines with J gene TRBJ1-2; possible D gene TRBD1, 6 bases. CDR1 and CDR2 from the germline V gene are SGHRS and YFSETQ. Trimming removed 4 bases from V and 5 bases from J, with 12 bases in between. CDR3 size: 13 residues. CDR3 DNA sequence: TGCGCCAGCAGCCCCGGACAGCTTTATGGCTACACCTTC. Its protein product is CASSPGQLYGYTF.

The V and J genes are TRBV4-2 and TRBJ2-3, with 10 bases aligning to TRBD2. J gave up 3 bases and V 4 bases, and 7 bases lay outside the gene matches. CDR1 LGHNA and CDR2 YNFKEQ come from the germline V gene. The CDR3 runs to 16 residues. CDR3 sequence reads: CASSPSGGAVTDTQYF. The CDR3 region has the DNA TGTGCCAGCAGCCCGAGCGGGGGGGCAGTAACAGATACGCAGTATTTT.

This clone was detected once. This chain links TRBV6-6 with TRBJ2-1, with 15 bases fitting TRBD2. Per germline, CDR1 MNHNY and CDR2 SVGAGI (reference sequence). The CDR3 covers 14 residues. V was clipped by 6 bases and J by 9 bases; unmatched bases: 3. The CDR3 DNA follows: TGTGCCAGCAGGAGGACTAGCGGGGGGGCTGAGCAGTTCTTC. Its protein product is CASRRTSGGAEQFF.